These 27 T cell receptor beta chains were all obtained from the same sample, sequenced in a study of T cell repertoires in cytomegalovirus infection. No cognate antigen is known for these TCRs. TCRdb reanalysed the reads using MiXCR and keeps one entry per CDR3 protein. Of some 320,000 distinct CDR3 sequences listed, almost 30% are singletons. Sequencing was performed on cultured PBMCs, taken from culture after CMV antigen stimulation. The source is a human donor in good health (CMV status not recorded). Some clones in this sample may be carry-over from other donors' samples.

This clonotype was detected only a few times. The CDR3 coding sequence is TGTGCCAGCAGTTCAGGGGCCTATGGCTACACCTTC. Amino acids: CASSSGAYGYTF. The gene calls are TRBV28 and TRBJ1-2; tentative D call: TRBD1 (6 bases). Between the trimmed V and J ends, which lost 4 bases and 4 bases, there was a span of 7 bases. Germline CDR1 MDHEN, CDR2 SYDVKM. The CDR3 sequence is 12 residues long.

CDR3 amino acids: CASSPLEARNEQFF. The CDR3 region has the DNA TGTGCCAGCAGCCCGTTGGAAGCTAGAAATGAGCAGTTCTTC. The chain links TRBV7-2 to TRBJ2-1; no clear D gene. V lost 5 bases and J 7 bases, leaving 15 bases between the germline ends. This CDR3 has 14 amino acids. CDR1 and CDR2 from the germline V gene are SGHTA and FQGNSA.

V usage is TRBV6-5 and J usage is TRBJ2-7, with D hard to call. The CDR3 is made up of 12 amino acids. V lost 8 bases and J 2 bases, leaving 10 bases between the germline ends. Germline V gene lookup returns CDR1 MNHEY and CDR2 SVGAGI. The chain's CDR3 is CASGLDPYEQYF. In DNA, the CDR3 is TGTGCCAGCGGATTGGACCCCTACGAGCAGTACTTC.

This clonotype was found a few times. This chain uses TRBV5-1 with TRBJ2-7; 10 positions agree with TRBD1. Germline trimming cut 0 bases from V and 9 bases from J; bases unmatched to any gene: 6. The CDR3 is made up of 14 amino acids. Germline values: CDR1 SGHRS, CDR2 YFSETQ. Here the CDR3 reads CASSLEGQGSVQYF. CDR3 nucleotide sequence: TGCGCCAGCAGCTTGGAGGGACAGGGGTCCGTGCAGTACTTC.

The chain has TRBV19 and TRBJ2-1; 8 bases agree with TRBD2. Germline values: CDR1 LNHDA, CDR2 SQIVND (reference sequence). This CDR3 has 15 residues. With V trimmed by 6 bases and J by 4 bases, 8 bases remained unmatched. The CDR3 here is CASSLPGGLYNEQFF. The CDR3 nucleotides are TGTGCCAGTAGCCTCCCGGGGGGGCTTTACAATGAGCAGTTCTTC. Full variable domain (missing parts from reference TRBV19 and TRBJ2-1): DGGITQSPKYLFRKEGQNVTLSCEQNLNHDAMYWYRQDPGQGLRLIYYSQIVNDFQKGDIAEGYSVSREKKESFPLTVTSAQKNPTAFYLCASSLPGGLYNEQFFGPGTRLTVL.

The V gene is TRBV19, the J gene TRBJ2-7; 8 bases line up with TRBD1. V was clipped by 0 bases and J by 2 bases; unmatched bases: 9. The CDR3 runs to 17 residues. Germline V gives CDR1 LNHDA, CDR2 SQIVND (reference sequence). The CDR3 is CASSIDRWTGTTYEQYF. CDR3 bases: TGTGCCAGTAGTATAGATAGATGGACAGGGACGACCTACGAGCAGTACTTC.

The gene calls are TRBV5-4 and TRBJ1-2; possible D gene TRBD1, 5 bases. The germline gives CDR1 SGHNT, CDR2 YYREEE (reference sequence). The CDR3 is 13 amino acids. V lost 4 bases and J 4 bases, leaving 11 bases between the germline ends. CDR3 protein: CASSPSGTYGYTF. For the CDR3, the DNA is TGTGCCAGCAGCCCCTCGGGGACCTATGGCTACACCTTC.

This clonotype has just a few counts. The chain has TRBV12-3 or TRBV12-4 and TRBJ1-2; no reliable D call. The CDR3 covers 14 residues. V gave up 6 bases and J gave up 8 bases, with 19 bases separating them. CDR3 nucleotides: TGTGCCAGCAGCTTCCTACAGTTTACGGGAGGCTACACCTTC. Residues: CASSFLQFTGGYTF.

This clonotype turned up a few times. The V and J genes are TRBV20-1 and TRBJ1-5, with no clear D. This CDR3 is 13 amino acids long. Germline V gene data show CDR1 as DFQATT and CDR2 as SNEGSKA (reference sequence). V was pared by 0 bases and J by 3 bases, with 6 bases between. CDR3 nucleotides: TGCAGTGCTAGAGACGATGTCAATCAGCCCCAGCATTTT. Its protein product is CSARDDVNQPQHF.

This clonotype was counted at least ten times. The rearrangement joins TRBV12-3 or TRBV12-4 to TRBJ2-1; no definite D call. V was cut by 2 bases and J by 2 bases, with 16 bases left in between. The CDR3 is made up of 17 amino acids. CDR3 residues: CASSLKAMSITYNEQFF. CDR3 DNA: TGTGCCAGCAGTTTAAAAGCGATGTCTATTACCTACAATGAGCAGTTCTTC.

The chain carries TRBV7-3 and TRBJ1-4; D remains ambiguous. The V and J ends lost 1 base and 5 bases respectively, with 5 bases between them. The CDR3 covers 13 residues. Germline assignment: CDR1 SGHTA and CDR2 FQGTGA. The DNA for the CDR3 is TGTGCCAGCAGCTTAAACAGCAATGAAAAACTGTTTTTT. Translating gives CASSLNSNEKLFF.

The chain uses TRBV10-3 and TRBJ2-3; the match to TRBD2 covers 11 bases. Germline values: CDR1 ENHRY, CDR2 SYGVKD. Germline trimming cut 10 bases from V and 2 bases from J; bases unmatched to any gene: 5. The CDR3 has 14 residues. In DNA, the CDR3 is TGTGCCACCAGACTAGCGGGGTTCACAGATACGCAGTATTTT. Amino acid sequence: CATRLAGFTDTQYF.

The chain uses TRBV27 and TRBJ2-1; the match to TRBD2 covers 7 bases. V dropped 4 bases and J dropped 8; count of bases not matched to a gene: 8. Germline loops: CDR1 MNHEY, CDR2 SMNVEV (reference sequence). The length of the CDR3 is 14 residues. The DNA for the CDR3 is TGTGCCAGCAGTTCGGGACTACAAGGCTATGAGCAGTTCTTC. Translating gives CASSSGLQGYEQFF.

V usage is TRBV6-2 or TRBV6-3 and J usage is TRBJ2-7, with TRBD2 matching 10 bases. Germline V gene data show CDR1 as MNHEY and CDR2 as SVGEGT. Trimming removed 6 bases from V and 3 bases from J; junction bases left unmatched: 2. CDR3 length equals 13 residues. The CDR3 here is CASRGTSDYEQYF. The CDR3 bases are TGTGCCAGCAGGGGGACTAGCGACTACGAGCAGTACTTC.

The sample holds a few counts of this clonotype. The chain combines TRBV28 with TRBJ1-5; TRBD1 matches at 9 bases. With V trimmed by 3 bases and J by 4 bases, 10 bases remained unmatched. The CDR3 length is 17 residues. Germline V gene data show CDR1 as MDHEN and CDR2 as SYDVKM. The CDR3 coding sequence is TGTGCCAGCAGTTTCGGTAGACAGGGGGGAATAAATCAGCCCCAGCATTTT. This translates into CASSFGRQGGINQPQHF.

This chain joins TRBV6-5 and TRBJ2-1, with D possibly matching TRBD2 (6 bases). This CDR3 is 15 amino acids long. Per germline, CDR1 MNHEY and CDR2 SVGAGI. V lost 5 bases to trimming and J lost 4 bases, with 15 bases between them. CDR3 coding DNA: TGTGCCAGCAGTCCCCGGGTAGCGGCTTACAATGAGCAGTTCTTC. Protein: CASSPRVAAYNEQFF.

This chain connects TRBV2 to TRBJ2-1, with 12 bases aligning to TRBD2. The CDR3 spans 19 residues. V trimming: 3 bases; J trimming: 2 bases; junction bases outside the gene matches: 11. Germline CDR1 and CDR2: SNHLY and FYNNEI. CDR3 residues: CASSDKVRLAGGPYNEQFF. The CDR3 DNA is TGTGCCAGCAGTGATAAAGTAAGGCTAGCGGGAGGGCCCTACAATGAGCAGTTCTTC.

In its sample, this clonotype was seen a few times. The genes are TRBV10-3 and TRBJ2-5; a possible D gene is TRBD2 (6 bases). The CDR3 length is 14 residues. From germline, CDR1 is ENHRY and CDR2 SYGVKD. The germline V and J ends were trimmed by 3 bases and 2 bases, with 10 bases remaining between them. CDR3 amino acids: CAISDRGVQETQYF. The DNA of the CDR3 is TGTGCCATCAGTGATCGCGGGGTACAAGAGACCCAGTACTTC.

This clonotype was recorded at least ten times. The J gene is TRBJ2-7, the V gene TRBV6-1; D possibly corresponds to TRBD1 (5 bases). The CDR3 totals 12 residues. V was clipped by 1 base and J by 5 bases, with 6 bases between them. CDR1 is MNHNS, CDR2 SASEGT, per germline. The CDR3 region is CASSEGGNEQYF. CDR3 bases: TGTGCCAGCAGTGAAGGGGGCAACGAGCAGTACTTC.

The gene calls are TRBV7-9 and TRBJ2-1; TRBD1 aligns across 9 bases. The CDR3 covers 15 residues. The junction had 10 bases not matched to a gene; V was cut back by 5 bases and J by 8 bases. Germline lookup yields CDR1 SEHNR and CDR2 FQNEAQ (reference sequence). The CDR3 protein is CASSQDRDRAYEQFF. The CDR3 DNA sequence: TGTGCCAGCAGCCAGGACCGGGACAGGGCCTATGAGCAGTTCTTC.

There are a few counts of this clonotype. V gene TRBV28 combines with J gene TRBJ1-2; 7 positions match TRBD1. The V segment lost 4 bases and the J segment 8 bases; nucleotides outside the gene matches: 10. CDR1 is MDHEN and CDR2 is SYDVKM in the germline V gene. The CDR3 sequence is 14 residues long. The CDR3 DNA reads TGTGCCAGCAGTTCCCCCGACAGGGTGAGGGGCTACACCTTC. This gives the protein CASSSPDRVRGYTF.

This clonotype came up a few times. CDR3 loop: CASSFGGSQPQHF. The CDR3 nucleotides are TGTGCCAGCAGTTTCGGGGGGAGTCAGCCCCAGCATTTT. The chain recombines TRBV28 with TRBJ1-5, with D perhaps matching TRBD1 (5 bases). Trimming took 3 bases from V and 6 from J, leaving 9 bases between them. Germline CDR1 and CDR2: MDHEN and SYDVKM. This CDR3 has 13 residues.

In its sample, this clonotype was seen a few times. The J gene is TRBJ2-1, the V gene TRBV20-1; 12 nucleotides align to TRBD2. Germline lookup yields CDR1 DFQATT and CDR2 SNEGSKA (reference sequence). V lost 3 bases to trimming and J lost 7 bases; unmatched junction nucleotides: 7. The CDR3 is 15 amino acids. The CDR3 coding sequence is TGCAGTGCTAGCGGGGCCCTAGCGGGGGGGAATGAGCAGTTCTTC. Residues: CSASGALAGGNEQFF.

This clonotype was counted only a few times. The rearrangement links TRBV14 to TRBJ1-1, with D unresolved. This CDR3 spans 14 amino acids. V was shortened by 0 bases and J by 2 bases, with 7 bases between the two germline ends. Germline lookup yields CDR1 SGHDN and CDR2 FVKESK. The CDR3 DNA is TGTGCCAGCAGCCAAGAGACCCCCAACACTGAAGCTTTCTTT. Residues: CASSQETPNTEAFF.

This clonotype was recorded a few times. The chain has TRBV24-1 and TRBJ1-5; no clear D. Trimming left V 5 bases short and J 3 bases short, with 4 bases between. The CDR3 runs 12 residues. Germline V gene sequence: CDR1 KGHDR, CDR2 SFDVKD. The CDR3 DNA sequence: TGTGCCACCAGTGTTGACAATCAGCCCCAGCATTTT. This encodes CATSVDNQPQHF.

V gene TRBV7-8 combines with J gene TRBJ2-7, with 7 bases matching TRBD1. The junction had 7 bases not matched to a gene; V was cut back by 4 bases and J by 1 base. The germline V gene encodes CDR1 SGHVS and CDR2 FQNEAQ. CDR3 length: 15 amino acids. Here the CDR3 reads CASSSKTGISYEQYF. DNA of the CDR3: TGTGCCAGCAGCTCGAAGACAGGGATATCCTACGAGCAGTACTTC.

The genes are TRBV4-1 and TRBJ1-1; 9 nucleotides line up with TRBD1. CDR3 length: 18 amino acids. Germline CDR1 MGHRA, CDR2 YSYEKL. Losses at the gene ends were 1 base for V and 6 bases for J; bases not matched to a gene: 15. The CDR3: CASSQGRGQGNGGAEAFF. DNA of the CDR3: TGCGCCAGCAGCCAAGGGAGGGGACAGGGAAATGGCGGGGCTGAAGCTTTCTTT.